A single T cell receptor (beta chain) is shown here with its context. Its antigen is as yet unknown. This sample is part of a study of CD8 T cells in ankylosing spondylitis. TCRdb recomputed calls from the 5' RACE reads with MiXCR, one row per CDR3 protein. The table has some 700,000 distinct CDR3 sequences, around 17% seen once. Broader study findings: One TCR beta motif, made up of about 8 highly homologous variants, appeared characteristic of ankylosing spondylitis blood.

The sequencing sample was made of blood, either unsorted or a sorted T cell fraction (not recorded which). The TCR sequence derives from a male donor with ankylosing spondylitis.

CDR3 DNA: TGTGCCAGCAGTTTAGCGGCGGCCCTCGAGCAGTACTTC. It yields the protein CASSLAAALEQYF. V is TRBV12-3 or TRBV12-4 and J is TRBJ2-7; D unresolved. This CDR3 has 13 residues. With 0 bases removed from V and 6 bases from J, the gap between germline ends came to 9 bases.